The 27 T cell receptor beta chains below come from one sample, sequenced in a study of shared clonotypes between healthy human individuals. TCRdb keeps only in-frame clones here, not all; method: immunoSEQ multiplex PCR. Counted here are roughly 2.4 million clones, around 95% occurring once; the ten biggest clones make up roughly 0.13%. Sequencing used naive CD4+ T cells sorted from blood. The sample's subset: CD45RA+ positively selected. These receptors were obtained from a man between 18 and 35 years old in good health.

The genes are TRBV7-9 and TRBJ2-6; either TRBD1 or TRBD2 may supply D (7 bases each). This CDR3 has 18 residues. V shed 5 bases and J shed 0 bases, with 17 bases lying between them. Germline CDR1 is SEHNR and CDR2 is FQNEAQ (reference sequence). The chain's CDR3 is CASSITPGGGSGANVLTF. Here the CDR3 DNA reads TGTGCCAGCAGCATCACCCCAGGGGGGGGCTCTGGGGCCAACGTCCTGACTTTC.

The chain is built from TRBV25-1 and TRBJ2-2; the D gene could be TRBD1 or TRBD2 (5 bases each). Germline CDR1 and CDR2: MGHDK and SYGVNS. Trimming pared 6 bases from V and 0 bases from J, leaving 11 bases between. The CDR3 is 15 amino acids. CDR3 sequence (DNA): TGTGCCAGCAGGCCCGGGACGGCGAACACCGGGGAGCTGTTTTTT. Translation gives CASRPGTANTGELFF.

The chain couples TRBV11-2 to TRBJ1-4, with TRBD1 identical over 7 bases. Germline values: CDR1 SGHAT, CDR2 FQNNGV. The CDR3 covers 15 residues. Trimming at V came to 4 bases and at J to 8 bases, leaving 10 bases not matched to a gene. Here the CDR3 reads CASSSIRDRREKLFF. The CDR3 nucleotides read TGTGCCAGCAGCTCCATCCGGGACAGAAGGGAAAAACTGTTTTTT. Looking up the rest from reference TRBV11-2 and TRBJ1-4 gives the full variable domain: EAGVAQSPRYKIIEKRQSVAFWCNPISGHATLYWYQQILGQGPKLLIQFQNNGVVDDSQLPKDRFSAERLKGVDSTLKIQPAKLEDSAVYLCASSSIRDRREKLFFGSGTQLSVL.

The V gene is TRBV7-9, the J gene TRBJ2-3, with 8 bases that match TRBD2. Trimming removed 1 base from V and 7 bases from J; junction bases left unmatched: 10. CDR1 and CDR2 (germline): SEHNR, FQNEAQ (reference sequence). The CDR3 has 16 amino acids. This chain's CDR3 is CASSLVSGKSAYTQYF. CDR3 DNA sequence: TGTGCCAGCAGCTTAGTTAGCGGGAAATCGGCCTATACGCAGTATTTT.

A word on this clone: Other nucleotide sequences in the sample specify the same CDR3. This chain joins TRBV4-1 and TRBJ1-2; no clear D. The V gene lost 0 bases and the J gene lost 8 bases, with 10 bases spanning the gap. The CDR3 totals 13 residues. Germline CDR1 reads MGHRA; CDR2 reads YSYEKL. CDR3 sequence: CASSQDRGFGYTF. CDR3 nucleotides: TGCGCCAGCAGCCAAGATCGAGGGTTCGGCTACACCTTC.

V usage is TRBV7-2 and J usage is TRBJ1-2; D is perhaps TRBD1 (5 bases). Germline loops: CDR1 SGHTA, CDR2 FQGNSA. The CDR3 extends over 16 amino acids. Trimming shortened V by 3 bases and J by 5 bases, and 19 bases separated the two germline ends. CDR3 amino acids: CASSFARSGRRYGYTF. The CDR3 nucleotides are TGTGCCAGCAGCTTCGCCCGTTCGGGACGTCGGTATGGCTACACCTTC.

This sequence joins TRBV5-1 and TRBJ2-2, with D unresolved. V dropped 4 bases and J dropped 2 bases, with 6 bases sitting between them. CDR3 length: 13 residues. CDR1 is SGHRS, CDR2 YFSETQ, per germline. The CDR3 reads CASSVDNTGELFF. Here the CDR3 DNA reads TGCGCCAGCAGCGTAGATAACACCGGGGAGCTGTTTTTT.

J is TRBJ2-3 and V is TRBV5-1; the D gene is possibly TRBD2 (6 bases). With 4 bases removed from V and 3 bases from J, the gap between germline ends came to 27 bases. CDR1 is SGHRS, CDR2 YFSETQ, per germline. This CDR3 spans 19 amino acids. The CDR3 loop reads CASSPLPGERSLGTDTQYF. CDR3 nucleotide sequence: TGCGCCAGCAGCCCCCTCCCGGGGGAGCGGTCCCTGGGGACAGATACGCAGTATTTT.

Of note for this clone: Distinct nucleotide sequences in the sample also encode this CDR3. V gene TRBV18 combines with J gene TRBJ2-5, with no clear D. CDR1 and CDR2 from the germline V gene are KGHSH and LQKENI. This CDR3 region has 14 residues. The V end was cut by 1 base, the J end by 0 bases, with 6 bases between. CDR3 coding DNA: TGTGCCAGCTCACCACTAGCAGACCAAGAGACCCAGTACTTC. The encoded protein is CASSPLADQETQYF.

The CDR3 nucleotides read TGTGCCAGCAGCGCCGGCTACAGTAGTTACAATGAGCAGTTCTTC. It yields the protein CASSAGYSSYNEQFF. The rearrangement links TRBV7-2 to TRBJ2-1; no clear D gene. Looked up from germline, CDR1 is SGHTA and CDR2 is FQGNSA. Trimming took off 5 bases at V and 4 bases at J, with 15 bases between the two ends. CDR3 length: 15 amino acids.

This clone showed up just once. Other DNA sequences within the sample encode an identical CDR3. The chain uses TRBV5-4 and TRBJ2-5, with D possibly matching TRBD1 (5 bases). The V gene lost 4 bases and the J gene lost 0 bases, with 10 bases spanning the gap. The germline CDR1 and CDR2 sequences are SGHNT and YYREEE (reference sequence). This CDR3 spans 14 amino acids. CDR3 DNA sequence: TGTGCCAGCAGCCCCGCAGGGTACCAAGAGACCCAGTACTTC. Translating it yields CASSPAGYQETQYF.

The rearrangement uses TRBV2 and TRBJ1-6; 10 bases map to TRBD1. The germline V gene has CDR1 SNHLY and CDR2 FYNNEI. J gave up 7 bases and V 6 bases, and 3 bases lay outside the gene matches. The CDR3 loop spans 14 amino acids. In DNA form, the CDR3 reads TGTGCCAGCAGGCCGGGACAGGGGAATTCACCCCTCCACTTT. It codes for CASRPGQGNSPLHF.

Regarding this clone: Other DNA variants within this sample encode the same CDR3. CDR3 in amino acids: CASSLQGANYGYTF. CDR3 DNA: TGCGCCAGCAGCTTGCAAGGGGCGAACTATGGCTACACCTTC. The V and J genes are TRBV5-1 and TRBJ1-2; possible D gene TRBD1, 5 bases. V gave up 1 base and J gave up 2 bases, with 9 bases separating them. Looked up from germline, CDR1 is SGHRS and CDR2 is YFSETQ. This CDR3 region has 14 residues.

The rearrangement joins TRBV19 to TRBJ1-5, with a possible D match to TRBD1 (5 bases). Germline-derived CDR1 and CDR2 are LNHDA and SQIVND (reference sequence). The CDR3 extends over 16 amino acids. Trimming took off 5 bases at V and 3 bases at J, with 17 bases between the two ends. The DNA for the CDR3 is TGTGCCAGTAGTTTTCCGGGACTGGGGACCAATCAGCCCCAGCATTTT. Its protein is CASSFPGLGTNQPQHF.

This clone was detected only once. The gene calls are TRBV20-1 and TRBJ1-1; the D gene is possibly TRBD1 (5 bases). The germline V and J ends were trimmed by 8 bases and 3 bases, with 10 bases remaining between them. CDR1 and CDR2 from the germline V gene are DFQATT and SNEGSKA (reference sequence). The CDR3 covers 11 residues. CDR3 loop: CSLDSHTEAFF. CDR3 nucleotide sequence: TGCAGTCTAGACAGTCACACTGAAGCTTTCTTT.

Only one count was recorded for this clone. The chain uses TRBV7-9 and TRBJ1-2; D is ambiguous. Trimming took off 3 bases at V and 2 bases at J, with 10 bases between the two ends. CDR1 is SEHNR and CDR2 is FQNEAQ in the germline V gene (reference sequence). The CDR3 loop spans 14 amino acids. The DNA of the CDR3 is TGTGCCAGCAGCTTCCCTGTGTTAAACTATGGCTACACCTTC. Translated, it gives CASSFPVLNYGYTF.

V gene TRBV2 combines with J gene TRBJ1-6, with 7 bases aligning to TRBD1. V gave up 7 bases and J gave up 10 bases; unmatched junction bases: 10. The V gene's germline CDR1 is SNHLY and CDR2 FYNNEI. The CDR3 is 14 residues long. The CDR3 DNA follows: TGTGCCAGCACTAGGGACAGCTTCGGATCACCCCTCCACTTT. Amino acids: CASTRDSFGSPLHF.

The V call is TRBV4-2, the J call TRBJ2-5; D is possibly TRBD1 (6 bases). Germline V CDR1 and CDR2: LGHNA, YNFKEQ. V lost 1 base, J lost 4 bases, and 19 bases lay in between. CDR3 length: 17 residues. Here the CDR3 DNA reads TGTGCCAGCAGCCAAGGAGGACAGAGCCAGATTGGAGAGACCCAGTACTTC. It yields the protein CASSQGGQSQIGETQYF.

V gene TRBV5-1 combines with J gene TRBJ2-1; TRBD2 matches at 12 bases. This CDR3 contains 14 residues. V lost 1 base and J lost 8; bases outside the gene matches: 1. CDR1 is SGHRS, CDR2 YFSETQ, per germline. The CDR3 loop reads CASSLRLAGDEQFF. In DNA, the CDR3 is TGCGCCAGCAGCTTGAGACTAGCGGGAGATGAGCAGTTCTTC.

The chain employs TRBV6-6 and TRBJ1-1; D is undetermined. In germline, CDR1 is MNHNY, CDR2 SVGAGI (reference sequence). The V end lost 5 bases, the J end lost 0 bases, and 13 bases lay between the germline ends. The CDR3 totals 15 residues. CDR3 sequence (DNA): TGTGCCAGCAGTGGAGTTGGGGTTCTGAACACTGAAGCTTTCTTT. It encodes CASSGVGVLNTEAFF.

The J gene is TRBJ1-2, the V gene TRBV10-3; D is ambiguous. The CDR3 spans 15 residues. V was trimmed by 7 bases and J by 2 bases, leaving 17 bases between them. The V gene's germline CDR1 is ENHRY and CDR2 SYGVKD. CDR3 sequence: CAINERTQTNYGYTF. The CDR3 bases are TGTGCCATCAACGAGAGAACCCAGACAAACTATGGCTACACCTTC.

This clone was seen a single time. The chain has TRBV7-2 and TRBJ2-7; TRBD2 matches 7 bases. This CDR3 contains 16 residues. Germline values: CDR1 SGHTA, CDR2 FQGNSA. V lost 4 bases, J lost 1 base, and 10 bases stayed unmatched. As DNA, the CDR3 is TGTGCCAGCAGCTCCCCCAGGGCTAGCGGTTCCTACGAGCAGTACTTC. It specifies CASSSPRASGSYEQYF.

The count of this clone is one. V gene TRBV14 combines with J gene TRBJ2-5, with TRBD1 matching over 7 bases. V shed 0 bases, J shed 2 bases, and the junction held 9 bases outside the gene matches. The CDR3 runs 17 residues. Germline V gene sequence: CDR1 SGHDN, CDR2 FVKESK. CDR3 region: CASSQESGTDTQETQYF. The CDR3 bases are TGTGCCAGCAGCCAAGAGTCCGGGACAGATACACAAGAGACCCAGTACTTC.

The chain uses TRBV7-9 and TRBJ2-1; D ambiguous. The germline V gene has CDR1 SEHNR and CDR2 FQNEAQ (reference sequence). The CDR3 has 17 residues. V gave up 5 bases and J gave up 3 bases, with 20 bases separating them. The CDR3 is CASSPLRSRDGYNEQFF. CDR3 in DNA: TGTGCCAGCAGCCCCCTTAGGAGTAGGGATGGCTACAATGAGCAGTTCTTC.

This sequence joins TRBV2 and TRBJ2-1; either TRBD1 or TRBD2 may fit D (5 bases each). The CDR3 runs 12 residues. Germline assignment: CDR1 SNHLY and CDR2 FYNNEI. V was trimmed by 6 bases and J by 3 bases, leaving 6 bases between them. The CDR3: CASRGDYNEQFF. The DNA for the CDR3 is TGTGCCAGCAGGGGGGACTACAATGAGCAGTTCTTC.

The chain has TRBV7-2 and TRBJ1-1, with a tentative D call TRBD1 (5 bases). The CDR3 has 16 residues. V lost 10 bases and J 1 base, leaving 22 bases between the germline ends. Germline V gene sequence: CDR1 SGHTA, CDR2 FQGNSA. In DNA, the CDR3 is TGTGCCACGTATTACGACCAGGGAAAGGGGAACACTGAAGCTTTCTTT. Translation: CATYYDQGKGNTEAFF.

The rearrangement uses TRBV6-6 and TRBJ2-7, with 10 bases fitting TRBD2. Germline-derived CDR1 and CDR2 are MNHNY and SVGAGI (reference sequence). Unmatched junction bases numbered 8, after V lost 4 bases and J lost 5 bases. The CDR3 sequence is 15 residues long. The CDR3 spells CASSLGLAGADEQYF. The CDR3 DNA reads as TGTGCCAGCAGTTTGGGTCTAGCGGGAGCTGACGAGCAGTACTTC.